These 5 T cell receptor beta chains share one sample of origin, sequenced in a study of Ad26.COV2.S vaccination and SARS-CoV-2 variants. The sample's treatment: roughly 20 received Ad26.COV2.S at low or high dose, single or two shots; about 5 received placebo; per-sample allocation not given. Following the first vaccine or placebo injection, samples were taken on day 63. Some clones are missing from TCRdb's copy, which holds only in-frame ones; the method was immunoSEQ multiplex PCR. The sample has 350,000 to 500,000 clones, nearly 90% seen once. The sequences come from peripheral blood, collected in a trial of Ad26.COV2.S vaccine versus placebo. These receptors all come from a person aged 18-60 years who received the Ad26.COV2.S COVID-19 vaccine or a placebo.

The CDR3 nucleotides read TGTGCCAGCAGAGAGGACAGGTACTACGAGCAGTACTTC. Translating it yields CASREDRYYEQYF. The rearrangement links TRBV6-6 to TRBJ2-7, with 7 nucleotides matching TRBD1. Germline trimming cut 6 bases from V and 3 bases from J; bases unmatched to any gene: 5. The germline CDR1 and CDR2 sequences are MNHNY and SVGAGI (reference sequence). The CDR3 runs 13 residues.

This chain joins TRBV7-2 and TRBJ1-1; D possibly corresponds to TRBD1 (6 bases). CDR1 and CDR2 from the germline V gene are SGHTA and FQGNSA. The CDR3 loop spans 14 amino acids. V lost 1 base and J lost 0, with 6 bases in between. The DNA for the CDR3 is TGTGCCAGCAGCTTAGACAGGGTGAACACTGAAGCTTTCTTT. It codes for CASSLDRVNTEAFF.

The chain carries TRBV23-1 and TRBJ1-3; unclear D gene. TRBV23-1 is given ORF status, its function remaining uncertain. The CDR3 is 16 residues long. The V end lost 4 bases, the J end lost 4 bases, and 17 bases lay between the germline ends. As DNA, the CDR3 is TGCGCCAGCAGTCCCTGGCAGCCCGTGATGGGAAACACCATATATTTT. Translating gives CASSPWQPVMGNTIYF.

The rearrangement uses TRBV7-2 and TRBJ1-2; no reliable D call. Trimming left V 3 bases short and J 0 bases short, with 8 bases between. The germline CDR1 and CDR2 sequences are SGHTA and FQGNSA. This CDR3 contains 14 residues. CDR3 amino acids: CASSFATSNYGYTF. The CDR3 DNA is TGTGCCAGCAGCTTCGCCACTTCTAACTATGGCTACACCTTC.

V is TRBV6-1 and J is TRBJ2-1; TRBD2 matches at 7 bases. This CDR3 comprises 16 residues. Germline assignment: CDR1 MNHNS and CDR2 SASEGT. J lost 6 bases, V lost 2 bases, and 10 bases had no gene match. CDR3 nucleotide sequence: TGTGCCAGCAGTGAAACAATGACTAGCACTCGCAATGAGCAGTTCTTC. Its protein product is CASSETMTSTRNEQFF.